These 6 T cell receptor beta chains share one sample of origin, sequenced in a study of memory CD4+ T cells and cytomegalovirus serostatus. The sort gate was single viable CD3+CD4+CD8-CD45RO+ cells for memory CD4+ T cells. TCRdb's copy holds only in-frame clones and misses some; the assay was immunoSEQ multiplex PCR. The table has 35,000 to 45,000 clones, around 75% seen once. Sequences were obtained from memory CD4+ T cells from blood. The source of these receptors is an adult in good health and CMV-seronegative.

The chain recombines TRBV7-9 with TRBJ2-1, with 12 nucleotides matching TRBD2. The V gene end was trimmed by 3 bases and the J gene end by 7 bases; junction bases not matched to a gene: 10. CDR3 length equals 17 residues. From germline, CDR1 is SEHNR and CDR2 FQNEAQ (reference sequence). This CDR3 reads CASSFRLAGEVRNEQFF. The DNA for the CDR3 is TGTGCCAGCAGCTTCCGACTAGCGGGGGAAGTACGAAATGAGCAGTTCTTC.

This clone has just one count. This chain links TRBV7-2 with TRBJ1-1; a possible D gene is TRBD1 (6 bases). The CDR3 extends over 15 amino acids. Germline CDR1 reads SGHTA; CDR2 reads FQGNSA. V lost 5 bases and J lost 6, with 19 bases in between. Here the CDR3 reads CASSRGGAGEPEAFF. The CDR3 DNA follows: TGTGCCAGCAGCCGCGGGGGGGCAGGTGAACCTGAAGCTTTCTTT.

This rearrangement joins TRBV27 to TRBJ1-2; TRBD1 might be the D (5 bases). The germline gives CDR1 MNHEY, CDR2 SMNVEV (reference sequence). This CDR3 contains 12 residues. V was clipped by 0 bases and J by 8 bases, with 7 bases between them. DNA of the CDR3: TGTGCCAGCAGTTTATCGGGGGACGGCTACACCTTC. Translating gives CASSLSGDGYTF.

The V call is TRBV5-1, the J call TRBJ2-5; D unresolved. The germline V and J ends were trimmed by 5 bases and 1 base, with 12 bases remaining between them. Germline assignment: CDR1 SGHRS and CDR2 YFSETQ. The CDR3 sequence is 14 residues long. CDR3 sequence (DNA): TGCGCCAGCAGTTTGAGTGGCAGCCAAGAGACCCAGTACTTC. It codes for CASSLSGSQETQYF.

V usage is TRBV5-6 and J usage is TRBJ1-1; 7 bases line up with TRBD1. The CDR3 extends over 15 amino acids. Per germline, CDR1 SGHDT and CDR2 YYEEEE. The V and J ends lost 0 bases and 6 bases, in that order; junction bases with no gene match: 8. The DNA for the CDR3 is TGTGCCAGCAGCTTGGGTGACAGGGTCGTGGCTGAAGCTTTCTTT. It yields the protein CASSLGDRVVAEAFF.

V is TRBV18 and J is TRBJ1-1; D gene unclear. CDR3 length equals 13 residues. V was trimmed by 0 bases and J by 6 bases, leaving 8 bases between them. Germline CDR1 reads KGHSH; CDR2 reads LQKENI. The CDR3 region has the DNA TGTGCCAGCTCACCACCGGGGTCATCTGAAGCTTTCTTT. It yields the protein CASSPPGSSEAFF.